This TCR beta chain was recorded in a study of control samples from healthy donors and cancer patients. Assay: immunoSEQ multiplex PCR; the TCRdb copy retains only in-frame clones and omits some. The data hold approximately 120,000 clones, with 90% observed a single time. Trimming shortened V by 4 bases and J by 0 bases, and 6 bases separated the two germline ends. Looked up from germline, CDR1 is MNHNY and CDR2 is SVGAGI (reference sequence). The CDR3 length is 13 residues. The receptor's source is a human donor in good health. The donor label of this sample is uncertain. This rearrangement joins TRBV6-6 to TRBJ2-5; D is undetermined. Sequencing was carried out using blood. The CDR3 loop is CASSSSDQETQYF. For the CDR3, the DNA is TGTGCCAGCAGTTCCAGCGACCAAGAGACCCAGTACTTC.